One and the same sample provided the 10 T cell receptor beta chains below, sequenced in a study of shared clonotypes between healthy human individuals. Data came from immunoSEQ multiplex PCR; TCRdb stores just in-frame clones and leaves some out. The profile shows about 1 million clones, about 70% of them singletons. Sample: memory CD4+ T cells sorted from blood. Indicated subset: CD45RA-negative fraction. Receptors were obtained from a man younger than 35 in good health.

This chain joins TRBV6-5 and TRBJ2-1, with 8 bases aligning to TRBD2. The length of the CDR3 is 16 residues. Unmatched junction bases numbered 8, after V lost 1 base and J lost 6 bases. Germline V CDR1 and CDR2: MNHEY, SVGAGI. CDR3 in amino acids: CASSYLLPGGLNEQFF. CDR3 DNA sequence: TGTGCCAGCAGTTACTTACTACCGGGGGGGCTCAATGAGCAGTTCTTC.

The chain carries TRBV5-1 and TRBJ1-2, with D hard to call. The V gene lost 0 bases and the J gene lost 7 bases, with 19 bases spanning the gap. Germline CDR1 SGHRS, CDR2 YFSETQ. This CDR3 contains 16 residues. This CDR3 is CASSLVSGAPPSGYTF. Here the CDR3 DNA reads TGCGCCAGCAGCTTGGTGTCAGGTGCCCCGCCGAGTGGCTACACCTTC.

This sequence joins TRBV7-4 and TRBJ2-7; no clear D gene. The CDR3 is made up of 17 amino acids. CDR1 and CDR2 from the germline V gene are SGHVT and SQSDAQ. Trimming took 0 bases from V and 0 from J, leaving 15 bases between them. CDR3 bases: TGTGCCAGCAGCTTAGCCTTAAACGGTAATAGCTCCTACGAGCAGTACTTC. This sequence encodes CASSLALNGNSSYEQYF.

The V and J genes are TRBV6-1 and TRBJ2-5; tentatively, D is TRBD1 (6 bases). V was trimmed by 4 bases and J by 2 bases, leaving 14 bases between them. The CDR3 has 15 amino acids. Per germline, CDR1 MNHNS and CDR2 SASEGT. The CDR3: CASSVSLGQQETQYF. CDR3 DNA sequence: TGTGCCAGCAGTGTTAGCTTGGGACAACAAGAGACCCAGTACTTC.

CDR3 sequence reads: CASSLEGGVGTEQYF. The DNA of the CDR3 is TGTGCCAGCAGCTTAGAGGGCGGGGTGGGTACCGAGCAGTACTTC. This chain connects TRBV7-8 to TRBJ2-7; D is perhaps TRBD2 (6 bases). Trimming removed 1 base from V and 6 bases from J, with 16 bases in between. This CDR3 is 15 amino acids long. Germline CDR1 SGHVS, CDR2 FQNEAQ.

V gene TRBV6-4 combines with J gene TRBJ1-5; D unclear. This CDR3 region has 13 residues. Germline lookup yields CDR1 MRHNA and CDR2 SNTAGT. V lost 5 bases, J lost 12 bases, and 17 bases lay in between. This CDR3 reads CASSPKSCLVQHF. The DNA of the CDR3 is TGTGCCAGCAGTCCGAAGTCATGTCTGGTCCAGCATTTT.

This clone was observed a few times. CDR3 nucleotides: TGTGCCAGCAGTGATCAGGGGGCGCCCGGGCAGCCCCAGCATTTT. Protein sequence: CASSDQGAPGQPQHF. This chain joins TRBV2 and TRBJ1-5; 8 nucleotides line up with TRBD1. CDR3 length: 15 amino acids. V gave up 3 bases and J gave up 7 bases; unmatched junction bases: 8. Germline lookup yields CDR1 SNHLY and CDR2 FYNNEI.

This clone has a handful of counts. This same CDR3 is encoded by further DNA sequences in the sample. J is TRBJ2-1 and V is TRBV7-2, with D hard to call. CDR3 length: 14 amino acids. V was shortened by 1 base and J by 8 bases, with 12 bases between the two germline ends. CDR1 is SGHTA, CDR2 FQGNSA, per germline. CDR3 amino acids: CASSLVSSSDEQFF. The CDR3 DNA reads as TGTGCCAGCAGCTTAGTGTCCAGCTCGGATGAGCAGTTCTTC. The full variable domain, in which reference TRBV7-2 and TRBJ2-1 provide the parts outside the CDR3, is GAGVSQSPSNKVTEKGKDVELRCDPISGHTALYWYRQSLGQGLEFLIYFQGNSAPDKSGLPSDRFSAERTGGSVSTLTIQRTQQEDSAVYLCASSLVSSSDEQFFGPGTRLTVL.

Concerning this clone: One junction end disagrees with the germline gene, perhaps due to a read error. V and J are TRBV30 and TRBJ2-7; 9 nucleotides line up with TRBD2. From germline, CDR1 is GTSNPN and CDR2 SVGIG (reference sequence). There are 16 residues in the CDR3. CDR3 DNA sequence: TGTGCCTGGAGTGTACAAGGGACTAGCAGCTCCTACAAGCAGTACTTC. As protein: CAWSVQGTSSSYKQYF.

The chain employs TRBV13 and TRBJ2-5; TRBD2 might be the D (5 bases). The CDR3 spans 17 residues. With 5 bases removed from V and 1 base from J, the gap between germline ends came to 20 bases. Germline V lookup: CDR1 PRHDT, CDR2 FYEKMQ (reference sequence). CDR3 coding DNA: TGTGCCAGCAGCCCGCTGGGAGAAAGGCGGCGCCAAGAGACCCAGTACTTC. Encoded protein: CASSPLGERRRQETQYF. Full variable domain (outside the CDR3, taken from reference TRBV13 and TRBJ2-5): AAGVIQSPRHLIKEKRETATLKCYPIPRHDTVYWYQQGPGQDPQFLISFYEKMQSDKGSIPDRFSAQQFSDYHSELNMSSLELGDSALYFCASSPLGERRRQETQYFGPGTRLLVL.